A selection of T cell receptor beta chains follows, all from one sample in a study of OX40 agonist ivuxolimab in advanced cancers. TCRdb keeps only in-frame clones here, not all; method: immunoSEQ multiplex PCR. This sample has around 43,000 clones, with about 90% found just once. The material sequenced was CD4+ or CD8+ T cells sorted from blood, taken in a trial of the OX40 agonist ivuxolimab. These receptors all stem from an adult with an advanced solid tumor such as melanoma, head and neck, liver or kidney cancer. The CDR3 runs from the conserved cysteine through the conserved F or W. A D gene is named only where the DNA matches it firmly. Clone size is given for some rows only: seen once, a few or many times, or a class if the clone is expanded.

CASSTNNSPLHF | TGTGCCAGCAGCACTAATAATTCACCCCTCCACTTT | TRBJ1-6 | TRBV9 | - | -
CAIATGYEQYF | TGTGCCATCGCGACAGGGTACGAGCAGTACTTC | TRBJ2-7 | TRBV10-3 | TRBD1 | -
CASSLYRVREQYF | TGTGCCAGCAGTCTTTACAGGGTTCGAGAGCAGTACTTC | TRBJ2-7 | TRBV14 | - | -
CASSQDDEQYF | TGCGCCAGCAGCCAAGATGACGAGCAGTACTTC | TRBJ2-7 | TRBV4-3 | - | -
CAWSVSRVWDQETQYF | TGTGCCTGGAGTGTATCGCGGGTGTGGGATCAAGAGACCCAGTACTTC | TRBJ2-5 | TRBV30 | - | -
CASRYDGNTEAFF | TGTGCCAGCAGATATGACGGGAACACTGAAGCTTTCTTT | TRBJ1-1 | TRBV2 | - | -
CASSEVGTNTEAFF | TGTGCCAGCAGTGAGGTAGGGACGAACACTGAAGCTTTCTTT | TRBJ1-1 | TRBV25-1 | - | -
CSVVQGNQPQHF | TGCAGCGTTGTACAGGGCAATCAGCCCCAGCATTTT | TRBJ1-5 | TRBV29-1 | - | -
CASSEVAGKYFYNEQFF | TGTGCCAGCAGTGAGGTAGCGGGAAAATATTTCTACAATGAGCAGTTCTTC | TRBJ2-1 | TRBV25-1 | TRBD2 | -
CASSYRALTGNEQFF | TGTGCCAGCAGTTATCGGGCCCTTACGGGGAATGAGCAGTTCTTC | TRBJ2-1 | TRBV6-5 | - | -
CASSPQGARDYGYTF | TGCGCCAGCAGCCCACAGGGGGCGCGGGACTATGGCTACACCTTC | TRBJ1-2 | TRBV5-1 | TRBD1 | -
CASSFTGFGRNTIYF | TGTGCCAGCAGCTTTACAGGGTTTGGGCGGAACACCATATATTTT | TRBJ1-3 | TRBV7-9 | - | -
CASSTHRANQETQYF | TGCGCCAGCAGCACCCACAGGGCCAACCAAGAGACCCAGTACTTC | TRBJ2-5 | TRBV5-1 | - | -
CASTDRGTTGELFF | TGTGCCAGCACCGACAGGGGAACCACCGGGGAGCTGTTTTTT | TRBJ2-2 | TRBV5-5 | TRBD1 | -
CASSQGQGDTQYF | TGCGCCAGCAGCCAAGGGCAGGGGGATACGCAGTATTTT | TRBJ2-3 | TRBV4-1 | - | -
CASSPVAPNEQYF | TGTGCCAGCAGCCCGGTGGCACCCAACGAGCAGTACTTC | TRBJ2-7 | TRBV11-2 | - | -
CSAISRDTQYF | TGCAGTGCTATTTCAAGAGATACGCAGTATTTT | TRBJ2-3 | TRBV20-1 | - | -
CASSLTQGRDGYTF | TGTGCCAGCAGCTTAACGCAAGGGCGGGATGGCTACACCTTC | TRBJ1-2 | TRBV7-9 | - | -
CASSRAGGVIKQFF | TGTGCCAGCAGCCGGGCAGGGGGAGTGATCAAGCAGTTCTTC | TRBJ2-1 | TRBV7-6 | TRBD1 | few
CASSLTDLRYEQYF | TGTGCCAGCAGCTTAACCGACCTACGCTACGAGCAGTACTTC | TRBJ2-7 | TRBV7-9 | - | -
CASSLVGRRLSNQPQHF | TGTGCCAGCAGCTTAGTGGGGAGAAGGTTAAGCAATCAGCCCCAGCATTTT | TRBJ1-5 | TRBV7-8 | - | -
CSARTEYEQYF | TGCAGTGCTAGGACCGAATACGAGCAGTACTTC | TRBJ2-7 | TRBV20-1 | - | -
CASSPLGGRGYNEQFF | TGTGCCAGCAGCCCTCTGGGGGGACGAGGGTACAATGAGCAGTTCTTC | TRBJ2-1 | TRBV9 | - | -
CATSGDFYNEQFF | TGTGCCACCAGCGGGGACTTTTACAATGAGCAGTTCTTC | TRBJ2-1 | TRBV15 | - | -
CASSTIQGAPPKMGGYTF | TGTGCCAGCAGCACCATACAGGGGGCGCCTCCTAAAATGGGAGGCTACACCTTC | TRBJ1-2 | TRBV9 | TRBD1 | -
CASSPWAATYEQYF | TGTGCCAGCAGCCCCTGGGCAGCCACCTACGAGCAGTACTTC | TRBJ2-7 | TRBV14 | - | -
CASSSVRGFDRDTQYF | TGTGCCAGCAGCTCGGTCAGGGGTTTTGATCGGGATACGCAGTATTTT | TRBJ2-3 | TRBV5-6 | - | -
CASSLGQAGELFF | TGTGCCAGCAGCTTGGGGCAGGCCGGGGAGCTGTTTTTT | TRBJ2-2 | TRBV5-8 | - | -
CASRGTASFNYGYTF | TGTGCCAGCAGGGGGACGGCAAGTTTCAACTATGGCTACACCTTC | TRBJ1-2 | TRBV6-1 | - | few
CASSQDPGRYEQYF | TGCGCCAGCAGCCAAGATCCCGGTCGCTACGAGCAGTACTTC | TRBJ2-7 | TRBV4-1 | - | -
CASSLTPGARRPQHF | TGTGCCAGCAGTTTAACCCCAGGGGCCCGGAGGCCCCAGCATTTT | TRBJ1-5 | TRBV27 | - | -
CSARSTAFYTF | TGCAGTGCTAGATCGACAGCATTCTACACCTTC | TRBJ1-2 | TRBV20-1 | - | -
CASSQVEERRETQYF | TGCGCCAGCAGCCAAGTAGAGGAAAGGCGGGAGACCCAGTACTTC | TRBJ2-5 | TRBV4-1 | - | once
CASSKGWQEYGYTF | TGTGCCAGCAGCAAAGGGTGGCAGGAGTATGGCTACACCTTC | TRBJ1-2 | TRBV21-1 | - | -
CAIGIGPETYEQYF | TGTGCCATCGGGATAGGGCCCGAGACCTACGAGCAGTACTTC | TRBJ2-7 | TRBV21-1 | - | -
CAISDRGNSYEQYF | TGTGCCATCAGTGACAGGGGTAATTCCTACGAGCAGTACTTC | TRBJ2-7 | TRBV10-3 | - | -
CASSEGPEQFF | TGTGCCAGCAGCGAGGGCCCTGAGCAGTTCTTC | TRBJ2-1 | TRBV7-8 | - | -
CASSSNEQFF | TGTGCCAGCAGTTCTAATGAGCAGTTCTTC | TRBJ2-1 | TRBV6-6 | - | -
CASSYGDLQYEQYF | TGTGCCAGCAGCTACGGCGATCTTCAATACGAGCAGTACTTC | TRBJ2-7 | TRBV5-6 | - | -
CAFRTAYSGANVLTF | TGTGCCTTTCGTACAGCCTACTCTGGGGCCAACGTCCTGACTTTC | TRBJ2-6 | TRBV2 | - | -
CASRGTSDTEAFF | TGTGCCAGCAGAGGGACGAGCGACACTGAAGCTTTCTTT | TRBJ1-1 | TRBV2 | - | -